The 18 T cell receptor beta chains given below trace back to one sample, sequenced in a study of blood T cell repertoires in COVID-19 (dated by TCRdb to about 2020). The library was produced with the immunoSEQ multiplex PCR assay. TCRdb's version of the immuneACCESS table is confined to in-frame rearrangements and falls short of the full clone set. An unresolved V gene accounts for under half of the shortfall where checked; the remainder is of unknown origin. Recorded for this sample are 150,000 or so clones; over 70% of them occurred a single time. Of the sample, around 6.3% falls within the top ten clones. The sequenced material came from peripheral blood. These receptors all come from a man aged 80 or over with acute or convalescent COVID-19.

This clone occurred a few times. J is TRBJ2-1 and V is TRBV4-1, with 9 bases that match TRBD2. With V trimmed by 1 base and J by 3 bases, 1 base remained unmatched. Germline lookup yields CDR1 MGHRA and CDR2 YSYEKL. This CDR3 has 15 amino acids. CDR3 coding DNA: TGCGCCAGCAGCCAAGGGCGGGGGGGCTACAATGAGCAGTTCTTC. Translating gives CASSQGRGGYNEQFF.

The CDR3, as DNA: TGTGCCAGCAGCCAAGTTGTTGGACAGGGGAAGGGCTACACCTTC. It translates to CASSQVVGQGKGYTF. The V and J genes are TRBV4-2 and TRBJ1-2, with TRBD1 identical over 9 bases. The germline CDR1 and CDR2 sequences are LGHNA and YNFKEQ. V was pared by 1 base and J by 8 bases, with 8 bases of the junction left unmatched. The CDR3 sequence is 15 residues long.

The chain recombines TRBV11-2 with TRBJ2-1; no firm D call. CDR3 length equals 12 residues. Per germline, CDR1 SGHAT and CDR2 FQNNGV. V lost 2 bases and J 9 bases, leaving 8 bases between the germline ends. The CDR3 DNA is TGTGCCAGCAGCTTAAAGAGACTTGAGCAGTTCTTC. It yields the protein CASSLKRLEQFF.

The chain joins TRBV12-3 or TRBV12-4 to TRBJ2-1; D gene ambiguous. Trimming cost V 6 bases and J 8 bases, with 8 bases left between them. This CDR3 contains 11 residues. The CDR3 is CASSPIHEQFF. CDR3 bases: TGTGCCAGCAGCCCCATCCATGAGCAGTTCTTC.

CDR3 residues: CASSQQDRDAGELFF. The CDR3 bases are TGTGCCAGCAGCCAGCAGGACAGGGACGCCGGGGAGCTGTTTTTT. V usage is TRBV7-9 and J usage is TRBJ2-2; 8 positions agree with TRBD1. Germline CDR1 SEHNR, CDR2 FQNEAQ (reference sequence). The CDR3 runs to 15 residues. V trimming: 5 bases; J trimming: 6 bases; junction bases outside the gene matches: 8.

The rearrangement uses TRBV9 and TRBJ2-7; 8 bases match TRBD2. V gave up 4 bases and J gave up 0 bases; unmatched junction bases: 6. Germline loops: CDR1 SGDLS, CDR2 YYNGEE. This CDR3 comprises 15 residues. The CDR3 protein is CASSLGGGSSYEQYF. The CDR3 nucleotides read TGTGCCAGCAGCCTCGGGGGGGGTAGCTCCTACGAGCAGTACTTC. Supplemented by reference TRBV9 and TRBJ2-7, the full variable domain reads DSGVTQTPKHLITATGQRVTLRCSPRSGDLSVYWYQQSLDQGLQFLIQYYNGEERAKGNILERFSAQQFPDLHSELNLSSLELGDSALYFCASSLGGGSSYEQYFGPGTRLTVT.

The chain links TRBV7-9 to TRBJ1-1; D possibly corresponds to TRBD1 (5 bases). CDR3 length: 14 residues. V lost 6 bases and J lost 1, with 12 bases in between. The germline V gene has CDR1 SEHNR and CDR2 FQNEAQ (reference sequence). The CDR3 spells CASSTLTANTEAFF. The CDR3 DNA sequence: TGTGCCAGCAGTACCCTGACAGCGAACACTGAAGCTTTCTTT.

This chain joins TRBV7-2 and TRBJ2-5; the D gene is possibly TRBD2 (6 bases). The CDR3 is made up of 16 amino acids. V dropped 2 bases and J dropped 2 bases, with 15 bases sitting between them. Germline assignment: CDR1 SGHTA and CDR2 FQGNSA. DNA for the CDR3: TGTGCCAGCAGCTTAAGGGTGGGAGGTCATCAAGAGACCCAGTACTTC. This sequence encodes CASSLRVGGHQETQYF.

The J gene is TRBJ2-3, the V gene TRBV5-1; 11 bases are shared with TRBD1. V lost 3 bases to trimming and J lost 5 bases; unmatched junction nucleotides: 8. The CDR3 totals 16 residues. Looked up from germline, CDR1 is SGHRS and CDR2 is YFSETQ. This CDR3 is CASSSRTGGGGDTQYF. CDR3 DNA: TGCGCCAGCAGCTCGCGGACAGGGGGCGGGGGAGATACGCAGTATTTT. Looking up the rest from reference TRBV5-1 and TRBJ2-3 gives the full variable domain: KAGVTQTPRYLIKTRGQQVTLSCSPISGHRSVSWYQQTPGQGLQFLFEYFSETQRNKGNFPGRFSGRQFSNSRSEMNVSTLELGDSALYLCASSSRTGGGGDTQYFGPGTRLTVL.

The chain is built from TRBV4-2 and TRBJ2-7, with TRBD2 as a possible D gene (7 bases). The CDR3 runs 15 residues. The germline V gene has CDR1 LGHNA and CDR2 YNFKEQ. The V and J ends lost 1 base and 3 bases respectively, with 13 bases between them. The CDR3 nucleotides read TGTGCCAGCAGCCAAGGGGGAGGGGACAACTACGAGCAGTACTTC. This encodes CASSQGGGDNYEQYF.

The chain employs TRBV27 and TRBJ2-3; 14 bases line up with TRBD2. The junction had 8 bases not matched to a gene; V was cut back by 4 bases and J by 5 bases. Germline assignment: CDR1 MNHEY and CDR2 SMNVEV (reference sequence). This CDR3 is built from 17 residues. Written as DNA, the CDR3 is TGTGCCAGCAGTTCGGGACTAGCGGGAGTGGTGGGAGATACGCAGTATTTT. This encodes CASSSGLAGVVGDTQYF.

This clone has a single count. The chain is built from TRBV5-1 and TRBJ1-1; no definite D call. Germline assignment: CDR1 SGHRS and CDR2 YFSETQ. The CDR3 is 14 amino acids. V was cut by 2 bases and J by 0 bases, with 8 bases left in between. The CDR3 here is CASSLNGMNTEAFF. CDR3 nucleotides: TGCGCCAGCAGCTTAAACGGTATGAACACTGAAGCTTTCTTT.

The genes are TRBV6-6 and TRBJ2-7, with D possibly TRBD2 on 5 matching bases. CDR1 and CDR2 (germline): MNHNY, SVGAGI (reference sequence). Trimming left V 2 bases short and J 2 bases short, with 7 bases between. The CDR3 runs to 13 residues. DNA of the CDR3: TGTGCCAGCAGTTACAGCGGTACCTACGAGCAGTACTTC. This codes for CASSYSGTYEQYF.

This chain connects TRBV3-1 (or the pseudogene TRBV3-2) to TRBJ1-2; tentative D call: TRBD1 (5 bases). CDR1 is LGHDT, CDR2 YNNKEL, per germline (reference sequence). The CDR3 has 12 residues. V shed 5 bases and J shed 6 bases, with 10 bases lying between them. In DNA form, the CDR3 reads TGTGCCAGCAGCTACGGGGGGGATGGCTACACCTTC. It translates to CASSYGGDGYTF.

V is TRBV29-1 and J is TRBJ1-2; no clear D gene. V shed 3 bases and J shed 0 bases, with 8 bases lying between them. Germline CDR1 is SQVTM and CDR2 is ANQGSEA. The CDR3 length is 13 residues. For the CDR3, the DNA is TGCAGCGTTGAGGTACAGACTAACTATGGCTACACCTTC. Translation gives CSVEVQTNYGYTF.

V and J are TRBV7-2 and TRBJ2-1; 8 bases are a match to TRBD1. The CDR3 totals 15 residues. From germline, CDR1 is SGHTA and CDR2 FQGNSA. The J segment lost 4 bases and the V segment lost 4 bases, leaving 6 bases of the junction unmatched. The CDR3 spells CASSSDRGSYNEQFF. The CDR3 bases are TGTGCCAGCAGCTCAGACAGGGGTTCATACAATGAGCAGTTCTTC.

The chain carries TRBV5-1 and TRBJ1-5, with D maybe TRBD1 (6 bases). Germline CDR1 SGHRS, CDR2 YFSETQ. Trimming cost V 7 bases and J 1 base, with 12 bases left between them. CDR3 length: 14 amino acids. The CDR3: CASGEGGSNQPQHF. CDR3 coding DNA: TGCGCCAGCGGTGAGGGGGGGAGCAATCAGCCCCAGCATTTT.

The chain recombines TRBV29-1 with TRBJ2-3, with D maybe TRBD2 (5 bases). The CDR3 runs to 14 residues. Per the germline V gene, CDR1 is SQVTM and CDR2 is ANQGSEA. V gave up 3 bases and J gave up 2 bases, with 12 bases separating them. CDR3 sequence: CSVESWGDTDTQYF. For the CDR3, the DNA is TGCAGCGTTGAGTCTTGGGGAGACACAGATACGCAGTATTTT.